The source of this T cell receptor (beta chain) is a study of blood T cell repertoires in COVID-19 (dated by TCRdb to about 2020). Looking at the study overall: Samples from collaborators originated in the United States, Italy and Spain and spanned both the acute and convalescent phases of COVID-19. Subjects who had been exposed to COVID-19, were actively infected with it, or had recovered from it provided the deeply sampled blood TCRbeta repertoires that made up the dataset. Samples came from the ongoing ImmuneRACE study (first 160 participants) plus 1,254 subjects from 6 global collaborators. The repertoires were released in a freely available public database meant as a resource for research on the immune response to SARS-CoV-2. Nearly every sample came with metadata listing a de-identified subject ID, COVID-19 status, age in years and sex. Where available, HLA class I and class II types were taken from metadata supplied by the sample provider and were not determined by assay-based typing. The material from the prospective study consisted of cDNA or gDNA derived from T cells, B-cell-depleted T cells, or PBMCs.

For this clone: No antigen is known for it. No per-base quality is available; no much larger clone lies one base away.

TCRbeta CDR3 regions were amplified from genomic DNA using the immunoSEQ Assay, a bias-controlled multiplex PCR. The original pipeline was this. The number of nucleated cells in each sample was estimated from the amplification of reference gene primers within the assay. To quantify the absolute abundance of each unique TCRbeta CDR3 rearrangement, sequence reads were collapsed and filtered. For each sample, productive Simpson clonality was calculated by taking the square root of Simpson's diversity index across productive rearrangements. Entries here come from immuneACCESS through TCRdb and include only in-frame sequences with V and J called. Some clones fail to appear in such tables; in the studies checked, an unresolved V gene covers under half of the shortfall, and the cause of the remainder is unknown. The V and J calls and clone size are taken from that table; D and trimming were inferred from the DNA. In this sample the table shows tens of thousands of clones, about nine tenths of which occur a single time. The top ten clones comprise less than 3.5% of the sample.

Whole blood was collected in K2EDTA tubes by collaborating institutions according to the institutions' own protocols. For TCRbeta analysis, collaborator samples were shipped as frozen whole blood, as isolated PBMCs, or as DNA extracted from either sample type. What the research found in general, with its limitations: The quantity of clinical and demographic metadata differed by source and by participant and was supplied without curation.

The CDR3 runs 14 amino acids, cysteine and phenylalanine included. The only DNA kept is the CDR3, 42 bases in frame from the first base. CDR1 and CDR2, looked up from the germline V gene (reference sequence), are LNHNV and YYDKDF. V loses 0 bases at its end and J loses 5 bases; junction bases beyond the gene matches: 0. The sequence came from a man older than 75 with acute or convalescent COVID-19. The sequenced sample consisted of peripheral blood. The sequence links TRBV15 to TRBJ2-2, with TRBD1 identical over 7 junction bases. The bases are TGTGCCACCAGCAGAGAGACAGGGACCGGGGAGCTGTTTTTT. The translation is CATSRETGTGELFF.